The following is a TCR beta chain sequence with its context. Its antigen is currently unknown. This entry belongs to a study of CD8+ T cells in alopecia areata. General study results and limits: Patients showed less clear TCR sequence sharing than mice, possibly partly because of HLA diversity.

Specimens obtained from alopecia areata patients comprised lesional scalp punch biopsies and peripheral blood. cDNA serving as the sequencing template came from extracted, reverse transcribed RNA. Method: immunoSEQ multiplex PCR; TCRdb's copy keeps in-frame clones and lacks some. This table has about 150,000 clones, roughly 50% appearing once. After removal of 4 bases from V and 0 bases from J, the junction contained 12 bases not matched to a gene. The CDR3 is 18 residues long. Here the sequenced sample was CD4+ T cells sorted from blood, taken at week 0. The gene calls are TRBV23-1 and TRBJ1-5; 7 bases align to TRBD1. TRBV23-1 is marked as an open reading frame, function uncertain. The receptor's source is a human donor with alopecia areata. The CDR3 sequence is CASSRKTGPQYSNQPQHF. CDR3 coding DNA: TGCGCCAGCAGTCGAAAGACAGGGCCCCAATATAGCAATCAGCCCCAGCATTTT.